The clone carrying this T cell receptor (beta chain) was recorded a few times. Its antigen remains unknown. The PCR contained 60 Vbeta and 13 Jbeta primers. Sequenced by immunoSEQ multiplex PCR; TCRdb stores in-frame clones only, minus some. The table includes some 70,000 clones, roughly 82% detected once. This sample is part of a study of cytomegalovirus exposure and HLA in healthy donors. Study-wide results and caveats: Later on, a genetic analysis was performed. It linked a missense variant in DCLRE1C with V- and J-gene trimming of TCR beta. The authors judged a highly shared variant cluster likely a sequencing artifact. The authors later found most CMV-associated TCR beta chains appeared HLA-restricted. For most TCR beta V segments, an earlier analysis put the productive rate at about 87% or about 30% of the time.

The sample consisted of PBMCs. The sequence came from a man aged 18 to 30 in good health and CMV-seronegative.

The CDR3 DNA reads TGCAGTGCCCGGGGGACTGAAGCTTTCTTT. Translating gives CSARGTEAFF. The J gene is TRBJ1-1, the V gene TRBV20-1, with a tentative D call TRBD1 (5 bases). This CDR3 is 10 amino acids long. V shed 6 bases and J shed 5 bases, with 7 bases lying between them. Germline V gene lookup returns CDR1 DFQATT and CDR2 SNEGSKA (reference sequence).